These 14 T cell receptor beta chains originate from one sample sequenced in a study of T cells in Graves' hyperthyroidism and ophthalmopathy. Amplified TCR beta CDR3 regions came from RNA transcripts. Primed by the HTBI set, a first-round RT-PCR was run on the TCR CDR3. MiXCR, applied by TCRdb to the multiplex PCR reads, yields one record per CDR3 protein. Of 500,000 to 600,000 distinct CDR3 sequences in the sample, around 45% were seen once. The specimen sequenced was peripheral blood or thyroid tissue (not recorded which). These TCRs come from an adult woman with Graves' disease, either hyperthyroidism or ophthalmopathy (not recorded which).

The chain employs TRBV12-3 or TRBV12-4 and TRBJ1-2; D is undetermined. Trimming removed 2 bases at V and 7 bases at J, with 14 bases between. The CDR3 consists of 14 residues. In DNA, the CDR3 is TGTGCCAGCAGTTTAATCGGGGATCGTGCTGGCTACACCTTC. The encoded protein is CASSLIGDRAGYTF.

Note on this clonotype: A read error may produce the germline difference seen at one junction end. The J gene is TRBJ1-4, the V gene TRBV7-6; tentatively, D is TRBD1 (5 bases). The CDR3 spans 11 residues. Looked up from germline, CDR1 is SGHVS and CDR2 is FNYEAQ. CDR3 loop: CATSSPGEIAF. DNA for the CDR3: TGTGCCACTAGCTCACCGGGGGAGATTGCCTTT.

This clonotype was found many times. The chain joins TRBV11-2 to TRBJ1-5; D gene unclear. The CDR3 length is 15 residues. Germline V lookup: CDR1 SGHAT, CDR2 FQNNGV. Trimming cost V 1 base and J 3 bases, with 10 bases left between them. In nucleotides, the CDR3 is TGTGCCAGCAGCTTAGGCGCAAGCCCCAATCAGCCCCAGCATTTT. Translating it yields CASSLGASPNQPQHF.

With regard to this clonotype: With a much larger clone just one base away, this may be a read error. This chain connects TRBV12-3 or TRBV12-4 to TRBJ1-5, with D maybe TRBD1 (5 bases). The CDR3 sequence is 13 residues long. Trimming shortened V by 6 bases and J by 11 bases, and 17 bases separated the two germline ends. CDR3 in amino acids: CASSPSYGGTQHF. For the CDR3, the DNA is TGTGCCAGCAGCCCGTCCTATGGGGGAACCCAGCATTTT.

The sample holds many counts of this clonotype. The J gene is TRBJ2-2, the V gene TRBV2, with 7 bases lining up with TRBD2. Looked up from germline, CDR1 is SNHLY and CDR2 is FYNNEI. The CDR3 totals 15 residues. J gave up 2 bases and V 7 bases, and 7 bases lay outside the gene matches. The CDR3 sequence: CASNLAGANTGELFF. In DNA, the CDR3 is TGTGCCAGCAATTTGGCGGGAGCCAACACCGGGGAGCTGTTTTTT.

Comments on this clonotype: At one boundary the junction diverges from the germline segment, which might be a read error. The genes are TRBV14 and TRBJ1-1; the D is unclear. Germline V gene sequence: CDR1 SGHDN, CDR2 FVKESK. This CDR3 region has 14 residues. The DNA for the CDR3 is TGTGCCAGCAGCCAAGAGGGCGGGAAGACTGGAGCTTTCTTT. Residues: CASSQEGGKTGAFF.

This rearrangement joins TRBV5-1 to TRBJ1-1; 8 bases map to TRBD1. The V and J ends lost 4 bases and 3 bases, in that order; junction bases with no gene match: 11. Germline loops: CDR1 SGHRS, CDR2 YFSETQ. This CDR3 has 16 residues. CDR3 DNA: TGCGCCAGCAGCAGCTACCCAGGGGGCGCGGACACTGAAGCTTTCTTT. Amino acids: CASSSYPGGADTEAFF.

About this clonotype itself: A read error may be the cause here, since a much bigger clone is one base away. The V call is TRBV5-1, the J call TRBJ2-5; 8 bases align to TRBD2. The junction had 16 bases not matched to a gene; V was cut back by 0 bases and J by 9 bases. Looked up from germline, CDR1 is SGHRS and CDR2 is YFSETQ. The CDR3 has 17 amino acids. The CDR3 coding sequence is TGCGCCAGCAGCTTGGATTTGAGCGGGAGCGGCCGGGAGTCCCAGTACTTC. This translates into CASSLDLSGSGRESQYF. The variable domain in full, completed from reference TRBV5-1 and TRBJ2-5, reads KAGVTQTPRYLIKTRGQQVTLSCSPISGHRSVSWYQQTPGQGLQFLFEYFSETQRNKGNFPGRFSGRQFSNSRSEMNVSTLELGDSALYLCASSLDLSGSGRESQYFGPGTRLLVL.

This clonotype was seen more than once but under ten times. The V call is TRBV7-2, the J call TRBJ2-7; D is ambiguous. Trimming removed 4 bases at V and 4 bases at J, with 11 bases between. Germline lookup yields CDR1 SGHTA and CDR2 FQGNSA. CDR3 length: 13 amino acids. CDR3 loop: CASSSRPSYEQYF. CDR3 coding DNA: TGTGCCAGCAGCTCCAGGCCATCTTACGAGCAGTACTTC.

This clonotype was seen ten or more times. J is TRBJ1-5 and V is TRBV28; 9 nucleotides align to TRBD1. Trimming took 6 bases from V and 2 from J; bases not matched to a gene: 8. Germline V lookup: CDR1 MDHEN, CDR2 SYDVKM. The CDR3 runs to 16 residues. As DNA, the CDR3 is TGTGCCAGCAGCTCCGGGACAGGGAGTGGCAATCAGCCCCAGCATTTT. It specifies CASSSGTGSGNQPQHF.

There are many counts of this clonotype. The chain links TRBV2 to TRBJ1-4; D gene uncertain. The V and J ends lost 2 bases and 3 bases respectively, with 16 bases between them. CDR1 and CDR2 (germline): SNHLY, FYNNEI. The length of the CDR3 is 17 residues. In DNA form, the CDR3 reads TGTGCCAGCAGTGAATGGGCCATGAAATCCTCTAATGAAAAACTGTTTTTT. Amino acids: CASSEWAMKSSNEKLFF.

V gene TRBV2 combines with J gene TRBJ2-6; the match to TRBD2 covers 10 bases. This CDR3 contains 19 residues. Germline CDR1 and CDR2: SNHLY and FYNNEI. J lost 2 bases, V lost 1 base, and 8 bases had no gene match. CDR3 DNA sequence: TGTGCCAGCAGTGAAGGGGAGACTCTAGCGGGAGCTGGGGCCAACGTCCTGACTTTC. It codes for CASSEGETLAGAGANVLTF.

This clonotype was counted ten times or more. The J gene is TRBJ1-2, the V gene TRBV7-9, with D perhaps matching TRBD1 (5 bases). The CDR3 covers 14 residues. Germline loops: CDR1 SEHNR, CDR2 FQNEAQ (reference sequence). The germline V and J ends were trimmed by 0 bases and 3 bases, with 8 bases remaining between them. The DNA for the CDR3 is TGTGCCAGCAGCTTAGCGCTGGGACACTATGGCTACACCTTC. This translates into CASSLALGHYGYTF.

Concerning this clonotype: One end of the junction varies from germline; a read error may be responsible. The V and J genes are TRBV6-1 and TRBJ2-1; TRBD1 is a possible D gene (5 bases). Germline loops: CDR1 MNHNS, CDR2 SASEGT. The CDR3 is 15 residues long. The CDR3 coding sequence is TGTGCCATCAGTGAGTCGATAGACAGCCACAATGAGCAGTTCTTC. Translation: CAISESIDSHNEQFF.